Below, one T cell receptor (beta chain) is given with its context. The source of the sample is a study of blood T cell repertoires in COVID-19. Study-wide background: COVID-19 samples, acute and convalescent, were from the United States, Italy and Spain. From T cells, B-cell-depleted T cells, or PBMCs came the material, which was cDNA or gDNA.

This CDR3 is built from 15 residues. Germline trimming cut 2 bases from V and 2 bases from J; bases unmatched to any gene: 5. Germline loops: CDR1 MNHEY, CDR2 SVGAGI. In the authors' methods: Counts of nucleated cells, estimated from reference gene primer amplification, were obtained. Produced via immunoSEQ multiplex PCR; TCRdb's table is partial and in-frame only. V, J and clone size derive from that table, while D and trimming were established from the DNA sequence. The profile shows almost 500,000 clones, about nine tenths of them singletons. Cohort 3 donors counted as recovered after two negative PCRs, clearance, or resolved symptoms.

The sample taken for sequencing was PBMCs or T cells enriched from blood (not recorded which). The rearrangement uses TRBV6-5 and TRBJ2-7; 8 bases agree with TRBD1. The receptor was derived from a woman aged 55-75 years who had recovered from COVID-19. The CDR3: CASSYARQGPYEQYF. In DNA form, the CDR3 reads TGTGCCAGCAGTTACGCCCGACAGGGGCCCTACGAGCAGTACTTC.